This TCR beta chain was profiled in a study of shared clonotypes between healthy human individuals. On the study more broadly: The plates for each donor numbered three CD4 naive, three CD4 memory, two CD8 naive and one CD8 memory.

V was pared by 4 bases and J by 2 bases, with 11 bases between. This CDR3 has 14 amino acids. The V gene's germline CDR1 is SGDLS and CDR2 YYNGEE. This clone was observed once. Assay used: immunoSEQ multiplex PCR; TCRdb lists only in-frame clones, some missing. This sample carries 2 million to 2.5 million clones, approximately 95% of them seen once, and the ten largest clones take under 0.45%. Sequenced sample: naive CD4+ T cells from PBMCs. Subset given: CD45RA+ positively selected. The TCR comes from a man between 18 and 35 years old in good health. Some clones in this sample may be carry-over from other donors' samples. The chain links TRBV9 to TRBJ2-3; either TRBD1 or TRBD2 may fit D (5 bases each). The CDR3 region has the DNA TGTGCCAGCAGCCGGGACGGAGACACAGATACGCAGTATTTT. This sequence encodes CASSRDGDTDTQYF.